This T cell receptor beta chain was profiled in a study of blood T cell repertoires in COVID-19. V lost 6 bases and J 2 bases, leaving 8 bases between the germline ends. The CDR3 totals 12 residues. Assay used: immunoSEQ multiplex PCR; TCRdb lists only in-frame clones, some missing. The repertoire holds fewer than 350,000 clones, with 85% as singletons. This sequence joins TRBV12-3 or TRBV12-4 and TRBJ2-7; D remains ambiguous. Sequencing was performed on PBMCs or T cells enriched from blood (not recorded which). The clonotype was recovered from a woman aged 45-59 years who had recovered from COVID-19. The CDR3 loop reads CASSRGAYEQYF. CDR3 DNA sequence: TGTGCCAGCAGCCGAGGTGCCTACGAGCAGTACTTC.